The 4 T cell receptor beta chains below all came from one sample that was sequenced in a study of memory CD4+ T cells and cytomegalovirus serostatus. TCRdb keeps only in-frame clones here, not all; method: immunoSEQ multiplex PCR. The sample lists 46,000 or so clones; around 78% were seen once. The sort gate was single viable CD3+CD4+CD8-CD45RO+ cells for memory CD4+ T cells. The sample consisted of memory CD4+ T cells from blood. Every receptor here comes from an adult in good health and CMV-seronegative.

V gene TRBV7-2 combines with J gene TRBJ2-3, with D uncertain. The ends were cut back, 2 bases at V and 7 bases at J, with 7 bases in the middle. Germline loops: CDR1 SGHTA, CDR2 FQGNSA. The CDR3 has 12 amino acids. Here the CDR3 reads CASSLPSNTQYF. The CDR3 DNA reads as TGTGCCAGCAGCTTACCATCCAATACGCAGTATTTT.

This chain connects TRBV30 to TRBJ2-3; 10 bases are shared with TRBD2. Germline CDR1 and CDR2: GTSNPN and SVGIG (reference sequence). CDR3 size: 19 residues. Trimming took 0 bases from V and 8 from J; bases not matched to a gene: 20. CDR3 amino acids: CAWSVLHLGASGGWGTQYF. The CDR3 DNA sequence: TGTGCCTGGAGTGTACTTCATCTAGGGGCTAGCGGGGGTTGGGGTACGCAGTATTTT.

The V gene is TRBV29-1, the J gene TRBJ1-2; 7 nucleotides align to TRBD1. Germline-derived CDR1 and CDR2 are SQVTM and ANQGSEA. The CDR3 is 13 residues long. The junction had 5 bases not matched to a gene; V was cut back by 3 bases and J by 4 bases. The CDR3 coding sequence is TGCAGCGTTGACGGGCAGGGGGTCTATGGCTACACCTTC. It yields the protein CSVDGQGVYGYTF.

This chain uses TRBV11-2 with TRBJ1-5; TRBD1 agrees at 7 bases. V trimming: 5 bases; J trimming: 5 bases; junction bases outside the gene matches: 3. CDR1 and CDR2 (germline): SGHAT, FQNNGV. The CDR3 sequence is 13 residues long. CDR3 protein: CASSPDRDQPQHF. The CDR3 DNA sequence: TGTGCCAGCAGCCCAGACAGGGATCAGCCCCAGCATTTT.